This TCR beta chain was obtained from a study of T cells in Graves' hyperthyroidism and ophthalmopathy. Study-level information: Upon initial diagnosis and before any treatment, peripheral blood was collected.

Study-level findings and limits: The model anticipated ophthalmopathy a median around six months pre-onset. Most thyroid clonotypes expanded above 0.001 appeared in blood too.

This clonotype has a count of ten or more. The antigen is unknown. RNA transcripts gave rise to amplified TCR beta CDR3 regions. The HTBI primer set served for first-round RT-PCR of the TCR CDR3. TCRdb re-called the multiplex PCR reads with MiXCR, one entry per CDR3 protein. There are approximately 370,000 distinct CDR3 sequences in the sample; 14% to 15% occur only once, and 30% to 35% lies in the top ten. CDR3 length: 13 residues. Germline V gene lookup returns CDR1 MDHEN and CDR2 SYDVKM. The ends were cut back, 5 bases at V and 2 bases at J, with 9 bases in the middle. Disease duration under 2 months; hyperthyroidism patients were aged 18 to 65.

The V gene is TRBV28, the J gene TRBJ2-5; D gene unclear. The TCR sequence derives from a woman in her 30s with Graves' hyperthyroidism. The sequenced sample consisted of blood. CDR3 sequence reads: CASSIASQETQYF. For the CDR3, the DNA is TGTGCCAGCAGTATAGCAAGTCAAGAGACCCAGTACTTC.